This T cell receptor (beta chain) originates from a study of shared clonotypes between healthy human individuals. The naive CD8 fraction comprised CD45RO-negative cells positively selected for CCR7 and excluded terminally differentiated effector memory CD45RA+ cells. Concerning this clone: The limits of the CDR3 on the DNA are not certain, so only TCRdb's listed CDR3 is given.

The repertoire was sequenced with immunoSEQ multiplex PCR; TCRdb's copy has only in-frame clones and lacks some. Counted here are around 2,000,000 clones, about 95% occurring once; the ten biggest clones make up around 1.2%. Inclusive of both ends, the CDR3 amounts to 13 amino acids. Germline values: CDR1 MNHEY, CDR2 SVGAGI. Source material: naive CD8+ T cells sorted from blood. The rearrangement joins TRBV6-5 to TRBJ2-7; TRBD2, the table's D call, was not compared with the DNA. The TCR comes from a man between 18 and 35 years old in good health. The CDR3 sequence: CASSSSSGGEQYF.